A single sample is the source of the 11 T cell receptor beta chains below, sequenced in a study of T-cell reconstitution after alpha-beta-depleted transplantation in children. Using unique molecular identifiers, the investigators prepared the TCRbeta library. A single record per CDR3 protein comes from TCRdb applying MiXCR to the PCR reads. The table has approximately 200,000 distinct CDR3 sequences, around 5.9% seen once. The sequencing here drew on PBMCs, taken before TCRalphabeta/CD19-depleted stem cell transplant. These receptors were obtained from a girl less than two years old with combined immunodeficiency, due to receive a stem cell transplant.

The rearrangement links TRBV20-1 to TRBJ2-3; no firm D call. The CDR3 is made up of 14 amino acids. V gave up 2 bases and J gave up 4 bases, with 13 bases separating them. Germline V gene data show CDR1 as DFQATT and CDR2 as SNEGSKA (reference sequence). The CDR3 sequence: CSARPSPPADTQYF. DNA for the CDR3: TGCAGTGCTAGACCCTCCCCACCAGCAGATACGCAGTATTTT.

In its sample, this clonotype was seen many times. This CDR3 reads CASSSTSGRAHGEQFF. The CDR3 DNA sequence: TGTGCCAGCAGCTCGACTAGCGGGAGGGCCCACGGTGAGCAGTTCTTC. The chain recombines TRBV7-9 with TRBJ2-1; TRBD2 matches 14 bases. The V and J ends lost 4 bases and 9 bases, in that order; junction bases with no gene match: 8. This CDR3 is 16 amino acids long. In germline, CDR1 is SEHNR, CDR2 FQNEAQ (reference sequence).

This clonotype was counted many times. V usage is TRBV29-1 and J usage is TRBJ2-3; the D call may be TRBD1 or TRBD2 (5 bases each). This CDR3 region has 13 residues. Germline CDR1 is SQVTM and CDR2 is ANQGSEA. V dropped 4 bases and J dropped 2 bases, with 10 bases sitting between them. Here the CDR3 DNA reads TGCAGCGTTGGCCAGGGACCCACAGATACGCAGTATTTT. Translation: CSVGQGPTDTQYF.

In this sample, this clonotype turned up many times. V is TRBV25-1 and J is TRBJ2-1, with 8 bases fitting TRBD1. The V gene end was trimmed by 0 bases and the J gene end by 4 bases; junction bases not matched to a gene: 11. The CDR3 is 18 amino acids. Germline lookup yields CDR1 MGHDK and CDR2 SYGVNS. As DNA, the CDR3 is TGTGCCAGCAGTGAATACCTAGGAGGACAGGGCCTATACAATGAGCAGTTCTTC. Its protein is CASSEYLGGQGLYNEQFF. The entire variable domain, with the rest obtained from reference TRBV25-1 and TRBJ2-1, is as follows: EADIYQTPRYLVIGTGKKITLECSQTMGHDKMYWYQQDPGMELHLIHYSYGVNSTEKGDLSSESTVSRIRTEHFPLTLESARPSHTSQYLCASSEYLGGQGLYNEQFFGPGTRLTVL.

This clonotype was picked up many times. This sequence joins TRBV7-9 and TRBJ2-7, with 7 bases aligning to TRBD1. V lost 4 bases, J lost 5 bases, and 5 bases stayed unmatched. Germline V gene data show CDR1 as SEHNR and CDR2 as FQNEAQ (reference sequence). The CDR3 runs 13 residues. CDR3 amino acids: CASSWTGAHEQYF. DNA for the CDR3: TGTGCCAGCAGCTGGACAGGAGCCCACGAGCAGTACTTC. The whole variable domain, remainder taken from reference TRBV7-9 and TRBJ2-7, is DTGVSQNPRHKITKRGQNVTFRCDPISEHNRLYWYRQTLGQGPEFLTYFQNEAQLEKSRLLSDRFSAERPKGSFSTLEIQRTEQGDSAMYLCASSWTGAHEQYFGPGTRLTVT.

This clonotype was observed a handful of times. V usage is TRBV14 and J usage is TRBJ2-3; D gene unclear. V lost 0 bases and J lost 1, with 11 bases in between. This CDR3 contains 16 residues. Germline V CDR1 and CDR2: SGHDN, FVKESK. The CDR3 is CASSQEGVTGTDTQYF. The CDR3 DNA sequence: TGTGCCAGCAGCCAAGAGGGCGTTACAGGCACAGATACGCAGTATTTT.

This clonotype was detected ten times or more. This rearrangement joins TRBV4-1 to TRBJ2-2; D is possibly TRBD1 (6 bases). V lost 4 bases and J 3 bases, leaving 15 bases between the germline ends. CDR3 size: 16 residues. Looked up from germline, CDR1 is MGHRA and CDR2 is YSYEKL. This CDR3 reads CASSPIRGRYTGELFF. The CDR3 DNA is TGCGCCAGCAGCCCTATCAGGGGACGGTACACCGGGGAGCTGTTTTTT.

This clonotype was counted many times. The junction departs from the called germline gene at one end, perhaps through a read error. V usage is TRBV20-1 and J usage is TRBJ2-7; D is ambiguous. CDR1 and CDR2 (germline): DFQATT, SNEGSKA (reference sequence). The CDR3 has 13 residues. CDR3 loop: CSARDRTSYEQYF. The CDR3 DNA sequence: TGCAGTGCGAGAGATCGCACCTCCTACGAGCAGTACTTC.

The rearrangement links TRBV5-6 to TRBJ2-1, with TRBD1 identical over 8 bases. The CDR3 covers 14 residues. With V trimmed by 6 bases and J by 3 bases, 5 bases remained unmatched. Per germline, CDR1 SGHDT and CDR2 YYEEEE. The CDR3 is CASTDGQGYNEQFF. DNA for the CDR3: TGTGCCAGCACCGACGGACAGGGCTACAATGAGCAGTTCTTC.

At least ten counts were recorded for this clonotype. The chain links TRBV27 to TRBJ2-3, with 8 bases matching TRBD2. Germline CDR1 and CDR2: MNHEY and SMNVEV (reference sequence). The CDR3 runs 18 residues. V dropped 5 bases and J dropped 1; count of bases not matched to a gene: 14. CDR3 protein: CASSPPSGRARGTDTQYF. CDR3 DNA sequence: TGTGCCAGCAGTCCTCCTAGCGGGCGAGCCCGGGGCACAGATACGCAGTATTTT.

This clonotype was recorded many times. The CDR3 DNA sequence: TGTGCCAGCAGCCAACTCGGACTAGCGGGAGAAGAGACCCAGTACTTC. Encoded protein: CASSQLGLAGEETQYF. The chain carries TRBV3-1 and TRBJ2-5, with 13 bases fitting TRBD2. J gave up 3 bases and V 2 bases, and 3 bases lay outside the gene matches. The CDR3 loop spans 16 amino acids. The V gene's germline CDR1 is LGHDT and CDR2 YNNKEL (reference sequence).